Each of the 21 T cell receptor beta chains below was sequenced from the same sample in a study of cytomegalovirus exposure and HLA in healthy donors listed by TCRdb under 2017. Receptor libraries were prepared by the immunoSEQ multiplex PCR assay. For the multiplex PCR, a mixture combining 60 forward primers for TCR Vbeta segments and 13 reverse primers for TCR Jbeta segments was used. In its TCRdb copy, this immuneACCESS table keeps in-frame sequences only and misses some clones. Where compared with another copy, unresolved V genes explain less than half of these, and the others have no known cause. The sample table lists about 190,000 clones, more than 60% of them with a count of one. The ten top clones hold roughly 2.1% of the sample. What was sequenced was PBMCs. The receptors shown here come from a woman aged 30 to 39 in good health and CMV-seropositive.

This sequence joins TRBV18 and TRBJ2-7; possible D gene TRBD2, 5 bases. CDR1 is KGHSH, CDR2 LQKENI, per germline. The CDR3 is made up of 12 amino acids. Trimming took off 3 bases at V and 6 bases at J, with 9 bases between the two ends. Here the CDR3 reads CASSPDSAEQYF. The DNA of the CDR3 is TGTGCCAGCTCACCGGACTCTGCCGAGCAGTACTTC.

The V call is TRBV6-1, the J call TRBJ2-7, with D uncertain. V dropped 3 bases and J dropped 3 bases, with 3 bases sitting between them. The CDR3 has 11 residues. Germline-derived CDR1 and CDR2 are MNHNS and SASEGT. The CDR3, as DNA: TGTGCCAGCAGTGACTTCTACGAGCAGTACTTC. Protein product: CASSDFYEQYF.

The J gene is TRBJ1-1, the V gene TRBV5-1; TRBD1 matches 11 bases. The junction had 4 bases not matched to a gene; V was cut back by 2 bases and J by 4 bases. CDR1 is SGHRS and CDR2 is YFSETQ in the germline V gene. The CDR3 runs to 15 residues. CDR3 nucleotide sequence: TGCGCCAGCAGCTTCGGACAGGGGGCTATCACTGAAGCTTTCTTT. Protein: CASSFGQGAITEAFF. Full variable domain (remainder filled in from reference TRBV5-1 and TRBJ1-1): KAGVTQTPRYLIKTRGQQVTLSCSPISGHRSVSWYQQTPGQGLQFLFEYFSETQRNKGNFPGRFSGRQFSNSRSEMNVSTLELGDSALYLCASSFGQGAITEAFFGQGTRLTVV.

V and J are TRBV6-1 and TRBJ1-4; 7 bases are a match to TRBD1. CDR3 size: 14 residues. The V gene's germline CDR1 is MNHNS and CDR2 SASEGT. Trimming at V came to 2 bases and at J to 11 bases, leaving 8 bases not matched to a gene. This CDR3 is CASSEQTGTGKLFF. In nucleotides, the CDR3 is TGTGCCAGCAGTGAACAGACAGGGACGGGGAAACTGTTTTTT.

The chain is built from TRBV25-1 and TRBJ2-7; the D gene is possibly TRBD2 (6 bases). V was trimmed by 4 bases and J by 2 bases, leaving 12 bases between them. The CDR3 is 14 residues long. Germline assignment: CDR1 MGHDK and CDR2 SYGVNS. DNA of the CDR3: TGTGCCAGCAGTGCGCGGGAACTTCCCTACGAGCAGTACTTC. Translating gives CASSARELPYEQYF.

This clone has just a few counts. The V call is TRBV27, the J call TRBJ1-5, with 8 nucleotides matching TRBD1. Unmatched junction bases numbered 1, after V lost 3 bases and J lost 0 bases. Germline CDR1 and CDR2: MNHEY and SMNVEV (reference sequence). This CDR3 comprises 15 residues. The CDR3 sequence: CASSLTGDSNQPQHF. Here the CDR3 DNA reads TGTGCCAGCAGTTTGACAGGGGATAGCAATCAGCCCCAGCATTTT.

Concerning this clone itself: The same CDR3 arises from other DNA sequences in this sample as well. This chain connects TRBV5-1 to TRBJ2-5, with TRBD2 matching over 7 bases. There are 14 residues in the CDR3. The J segment lost 5 bases and the V segment lost 0 bases, leaving 4 bases of the junction unmatched. Looked up from germline, CDR1 is SGHRS and CDR2 is YFSETQ. The CDR3 sequence is CASSLAGGFETQYF. DNA of the CDR3: TGCGCCAGCAGCTTGGCCGGGGGGTTTGAGACCCAGTACTTC.

The chain employs TRBV6-5 and TRBJ1-2; D remains ambiguous. Germline loops: CDR1 MNHEY, CDR2 SVGAGI. This CDR3 region has 13 residues. Trimming stripped 0 bases from V and 7 bases from J, with 9 bases between. In DNA form, the CDR3 reads TGTGCCAGCAGTTACTCCCCGATCGGTGGCTACACCTTC. Protein product: CASSYSPIGGYTF.

The chain uses TRBV18 and TRBJ2-4, with a possible D match to TRBD1 (6 bases). V lost 3 bases and J lost 1, with 13 bases in between. The CDR3 runs to 16 residues. Germline V gene data show CDR1 as KGHSH and CDR2 as LQKENI. The CDR3 DNA reads TGTGCCAGCTCACCTGGGCAGGGGTTGGCCAAAAACATTCAGTACTTC. It yields the protein CASSPGQGLAKNIQYF.

The CDR3: CASSLPGEAQYF. The CDR3 region has the DNA TGCGCCAGCAGCTTACCCGGAGAAGCGCAGTATTTT. The chain employs TRBV5-1 and TRBJ2-3; no definite D call. Germline assignment: CDR1 SGHRS and CDR2 YFSETQ. The CDR3 consists of 12 residues. V was cut by 2 bases and J by 10 bases, with 11 bases left in between.

V usage is TRBV4-3 and J usage is TRBJ1-5, with 8 nucleotides matching TRBD1. The V and J ends lost 2 bases and 2 bases, in that order; junction bases with no gene match: 5. CDR1 LGHNA and CDR2 YSLEER come from the germline V gene. The CDR3 sequence is 16 residues long. CDR3 sequence reads: CASSQSGQGGNQPQHF. The CDR3 nucleotides read TGCGCCAGCAGCCAATCCGGACAGGGTGGCAATCAGCCCCAGCATTTT.

The rearrangement joins TRBV6-1 to TRBJ1-1; tentative D call: TRBD1 (5 bases). Germline V lookup: CDR1 MNHNS, CDR2 SASEGT. V gave up 4 bases and J gave up 4 bases, with 16 bases separating them. The CDR3 extends over 15 amino acids. CDR3 sequence: CASSVMTAGGTEAFF. The DNA of the CDR3 is TGTGCCAGCAGTGTGATGACAGCGGGGGGCACTGAAGCTTTCTTT.

This clone was detected once. The chain combines TRBV29-1 with TRBJ1-1; TRBD1 matches 10 bases. Germline V lookup: CDR1 SQVTM, CDR2 ANQGSEA. The junction had 7 bases not matched to a gene; V was cut back by 6 bases and J by 3 bases. The CDR3 extends over 14 amino acids. This CDR3 reads CSVRRGQGDTEAFF. As DNA, the CDR3 is TGCAGCGTCCGCCGAGGACAGGGGGACACTGAAGCTTTCTTT.

This chain connects TRBV18 to TRBJ1-1, with D tentatively TRBD1 (6 bases). The germline CDR1 and CDR2 sequences are KGHSH and LQKENI. V dropped 6 bases and J dropped 1 base, with 12 bases sitting between them. This CDR3 is 14 amino acids long. The CDR3 DNA sequence: TGTGCCAGCTCCCGTACACAGGGGAACACTGAAGCTTTCTTT. Encoded protein: CASSRTQGNTEAFF.

For this clone: A read error may account for a junction end that differs from germline. The V gene is TRBV7-2, the J gene TRBJ2-7, with TRBD2 matching over 8 bases. The CDR3 contains 15 residues. Germline CDR1 is SGHTA and CDR2 is FQGNSA. This CDR3 is CASTLGGGKVYEQYF. CDR3 bases: TGTGCCAGCACCTTAGGCGGGGGGAAGGTCTACGAGCAGTACTTC.

The genes are TRBV7-2 and TRBJ1-1, with D unresolved. Germline V gene data show CDR1 as SGHTA and CDR2 as FQGNSA. V dropped 5 bases and J dropped 1 base, with 11 bases sitting between them. This CDR3 contains 14 residues. The CDR3 nucleotides are TGTGCCAGCAGCCACCGGAGTGGGAACACTGAAGCTTTCTTT. The encoded protein is CASSHRSGNTEAFF.

The CDR3 region has the DNA TGTGCCAGCAGCTTACAGGGGACAGGGGTCAACGAGCAGTACTTC. It specifies CASSLQGTGVNEQYF. V gene TRBV7-3 combines with J gene TRBJ2-7; TRBD1 aligns across 10 bases. Per the germline V gene, CDR1 is SGHTA and CDR2 is FQGTGA. The junction had 6 bases not matched to a gene; V was cut back by 2 bases and J by 5 bases. The CDR3 length is 15 residues.

This clone came up once. This sequence joins TRBV28 and TRBJ2-3; D perhaps matches TRBD2 (6 bases). Trimming left V 5 bases short and J 0 bases short, with 15 bases between. The length of the CDR3 is 16 residues. Looked up from germline, CDR1 is MDHEN and CDR2 is SYDVKM. Here the CDR3 reads CASSPGVAESTDTQYF. In DNA form, the CDR3 reads TGTGCCAGCAGTCCCGGGGTAGCGGAGAGCACAGATACGCAGTATTTT.

This rearrangement joins TRBV5-4 to TRBJ1-2; 8 bases fit TRBD1. CDR1 is SGHNT, CDR2 YYREEE, per germline (reference sequence). The J segment lost 7 bases and the V segment lost 2 bases, leaving 13 bases of the junction unmatched. This CDR3 spans 16 amino acids. The CDR3 nucleotides read TGTGCCAGCAGCTTCTTCCAGGGGGCTTTCGGGGGTGGCTACACCTTC. Translation gives CASSFFQGAFGGGYTF.

The chain combines TRBV19 with TRBJ1-3; D is perhaps TRBD1 (5 bases). This CDR3 spans 14 amino acids. Germline CDR1 LNHDA, CDR2 SQIVND (reference sequence). Trimming took off 7 bases at V and 0 bases at J, with 10 bases between the two ends. The CDR3 DNA follows: TGTGCCAGTATGGCGGGGGGCTCTGGAAACACCATATATTTT. Its translation is CASMAGGSGNTIYF.

The rearrangement links TRBV5-4 to TRBJ2-3, with TRBD2 matching 8 bases. CDR1 is SGHNT, CDR2 YYREEE, per germline (reference sequence). This CDR3 is 16 amino acids long. J lost 2 bases, V lost 0 bases, and 5 bases had no gene match. The CDR3 nucleotides read TGTGCCAGCAGCTTGGATATAGCGGGATACACAGATACGCAGTATTTT. It yields the protein CASSLDIAGYTDTQYF.